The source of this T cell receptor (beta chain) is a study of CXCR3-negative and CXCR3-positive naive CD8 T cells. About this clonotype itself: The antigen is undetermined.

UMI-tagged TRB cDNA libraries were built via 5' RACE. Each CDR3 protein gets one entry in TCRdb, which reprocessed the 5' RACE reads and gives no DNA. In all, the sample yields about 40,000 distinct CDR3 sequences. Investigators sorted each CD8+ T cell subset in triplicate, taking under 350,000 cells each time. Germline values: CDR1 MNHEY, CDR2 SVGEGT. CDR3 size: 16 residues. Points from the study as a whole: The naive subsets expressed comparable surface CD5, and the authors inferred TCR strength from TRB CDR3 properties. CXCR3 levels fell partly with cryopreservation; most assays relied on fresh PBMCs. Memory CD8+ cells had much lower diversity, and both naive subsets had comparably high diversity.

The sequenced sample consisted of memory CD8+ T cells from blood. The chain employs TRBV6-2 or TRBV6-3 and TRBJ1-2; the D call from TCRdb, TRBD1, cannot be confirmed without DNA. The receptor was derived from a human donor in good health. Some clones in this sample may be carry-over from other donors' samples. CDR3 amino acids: CASSLTGQGSSYGYTF.